This T cell receptor beta chain was captured by sequencing in a study of regulatory T cells in long-lasting Graves disease. Looking at the study overall: Freshly diagnosed Graves' patients had used antithyroid drugs for under 3 months. Overall study results and limits: Newly diagnosed disease favored TRBV20-1 and TRBJ2-1 over persistent disease. Persistent patients shared more public clonotypes (about 2,700) than newly diagnosed patients (over 900).

A remark on this clonotype: What it binds is unknown.

Construction of TCR beta libraries relied on iRepertoire HTBI primers and on Arm-PCR targeting CDR3 regions. TCRdb redid the calling of the multiplex PCR reads with MiXCR, one entry per CDR3 protein. Of approximately 400,000 distinct CDR3 sequences detected, approximately 16% appear once; the ten largest clones hold approximately 7.8%. Time point specified: newly diagnosed GD, antithyroid drugs for less than 3 months. PBMCs were the source of the RNA used for TCR sequencing. Trimming removed 4 bases from V and 1 base from J, with 11 bases in between. The CDR3 is made up of 14 amino acids. The germline CDR1 and CDR2 sequences are SNHLY and FYNNEI. These data were also filed under a second study, of T cells in Graves' hyperthyroidism and ophthalmopathy. According to that study: Using the HTBI primer set, a first-round RT-PCR was run on the TCR CDR3.

This chain uses TRBV2 with TRBJ2-7, with unresolved D. The material was peripheral blood mononuclear cells (PBMCs), obtained at new diagnosis, from a patient treated with antithyroid drugs. This sequence originates from a woman in her forties with Graves disease. The CDR3 sequence: CASSGSSVSYEQYF. As DNA, the CDR3 is TGTGCCAGCAGTGGCTCAAGCGTATCCTACGAGCAGTACTTC.